Ten or more counts support the clone carrying this T cell receptor (beta chain). Its cognate antigen is unknown. Carrying unique molecular identifiers, the cDNA also gained a universal primer site through template switching. TCRdb ran MiXCR on the 5' RACE reads and lists one entry per CDR3 protein. There are fewer than 250,000 distinct CDR3 sequences in the sample; about 7% occur only once, and more than 3% lies in the top ten. These data come from a study of identical twins. Overall study findings and caveats: Twin-shared out-of-frame alpha sequences showed excess low generation probability. Models came in too low on out-of-frame TCR alpha sharing in monozygotic twins.

This sample was also put to use in a study of yellow fever vaccine responses in identical twins. This second study says: A vaccine T cell response that seemed partly convergent and partly personalized was reported in twins.

The source material was memory (CD45RO+) T cells sorted from blood. The receptor was isolated from a woman under 30 in good health.

The CDR3 here is CASVETAWSTDTQYF. The CDR3 DNA reads as TGTGCCAGCGTAGAGACAGCTTGGAGCACAGATACGCAGTATTTT. The chain joins TRBV6-1 to TRBJ2-3; D is perhaps TRBD1 (5 bases). The length of the CDR3 is 15 residues. V was clipped by 8 bases and J by 0 bases, with 15 bases between them. Germline-derived CDR1 and CDR2 are MNHNS and SASEGT.